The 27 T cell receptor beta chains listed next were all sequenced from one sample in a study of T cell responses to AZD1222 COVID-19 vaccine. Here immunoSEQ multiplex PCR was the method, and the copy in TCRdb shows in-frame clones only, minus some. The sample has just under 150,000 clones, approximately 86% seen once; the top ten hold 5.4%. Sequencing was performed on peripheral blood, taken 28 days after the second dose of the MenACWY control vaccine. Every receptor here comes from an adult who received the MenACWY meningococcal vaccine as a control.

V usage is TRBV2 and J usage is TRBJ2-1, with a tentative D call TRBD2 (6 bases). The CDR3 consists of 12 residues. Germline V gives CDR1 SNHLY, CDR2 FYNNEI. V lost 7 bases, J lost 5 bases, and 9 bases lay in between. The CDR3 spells CASMEGNNEQFF. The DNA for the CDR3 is TGTGCCAGCATGGAGGGCAACAATGAGCAGTTCTTC.

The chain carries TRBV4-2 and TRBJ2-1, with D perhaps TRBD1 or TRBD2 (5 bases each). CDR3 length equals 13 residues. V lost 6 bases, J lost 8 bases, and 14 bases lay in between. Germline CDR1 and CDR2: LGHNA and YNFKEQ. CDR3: CASSGTRGDEQFF. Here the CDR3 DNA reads TGTGCCAGCAGTGGGACGAGGGGCGATGAGCAGTTCTTC.

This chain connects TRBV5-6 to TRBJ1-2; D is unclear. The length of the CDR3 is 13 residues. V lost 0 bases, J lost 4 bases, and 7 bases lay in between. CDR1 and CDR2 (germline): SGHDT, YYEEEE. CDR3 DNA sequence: TGTGCCAGCAGCTTGGGTCAGCCCTATGGCTACACCTTC. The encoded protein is CASSLGQPYGYTF.

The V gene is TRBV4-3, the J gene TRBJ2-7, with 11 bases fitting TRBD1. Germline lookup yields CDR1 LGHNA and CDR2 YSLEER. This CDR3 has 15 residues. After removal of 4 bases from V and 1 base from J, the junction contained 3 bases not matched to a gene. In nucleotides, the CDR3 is TGCGCCAGCAGCCCTGGGACAGGGGGATCCTACGAGCAGTACTTC. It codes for CASSPGTGGSYEQYF.

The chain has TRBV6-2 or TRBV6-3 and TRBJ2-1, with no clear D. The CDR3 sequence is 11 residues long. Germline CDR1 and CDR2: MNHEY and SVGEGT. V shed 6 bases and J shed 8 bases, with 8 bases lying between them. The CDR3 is CASSLPDEQFF. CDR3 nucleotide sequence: TGTGCCAGCAGCCTCCCGGATGAGCAGTTCTTC.

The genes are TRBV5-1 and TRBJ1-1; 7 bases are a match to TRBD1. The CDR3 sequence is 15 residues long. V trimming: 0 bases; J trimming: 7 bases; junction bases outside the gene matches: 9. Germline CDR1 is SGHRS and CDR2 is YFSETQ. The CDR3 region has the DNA TGCGCCAGCAGCTTGGATCGGACAGGATACGGTGAAGCTTTCTTT. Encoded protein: CASSLDRTGYGEAFF.

The chain's CDR3 is CASTLIRTAYTEAFF. The CDR3 DNA is TGTGCCAGTACCTTAATCCGGACAGCTTACACTGAAGCTTTCTTT. The chain has TRBV6-5 and TRBJ1-1, with D possibly being TRBD1 (6 bases). CDR1 and CDR2 from the germline V gene are MNHEY and SVGAGI. The CDR3 is 15 residues long. The germline V and J ends were trimmed by 9 bases and 3 bases, with 20 bases remaining between them.

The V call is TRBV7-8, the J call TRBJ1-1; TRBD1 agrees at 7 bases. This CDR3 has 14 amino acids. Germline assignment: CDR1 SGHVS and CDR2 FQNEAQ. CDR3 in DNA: TGTGTAACTAACCGACAGGGATGGAACACTGAAGCTTTCTTT. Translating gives CVTNRQGWNTEAFF. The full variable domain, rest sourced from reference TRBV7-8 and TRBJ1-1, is GAGVSQSPRYKVAKRGQDVALRCDPISGHVSLFWYQQALGQGPEFLTYFQNEAQLDKSGLPSDRFFAERPEGSVSTLKIQRTQQEDSAVYLCVTNRQGWNTEAFFGQGTRLTVV.

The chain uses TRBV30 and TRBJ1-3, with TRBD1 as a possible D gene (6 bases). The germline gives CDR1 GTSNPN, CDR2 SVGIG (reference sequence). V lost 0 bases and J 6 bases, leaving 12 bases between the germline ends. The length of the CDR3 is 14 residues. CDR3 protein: CAWSVQGMENTIYF. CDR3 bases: TGTGCCTGGAGTGTACAGGGAATGGAAAACACCATATATTTT.

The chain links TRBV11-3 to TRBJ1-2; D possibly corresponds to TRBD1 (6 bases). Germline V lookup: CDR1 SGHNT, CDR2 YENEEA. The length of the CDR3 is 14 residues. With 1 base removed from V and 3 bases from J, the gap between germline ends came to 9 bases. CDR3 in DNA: TGTGCCAGCAGCTTAGGGGACACACACTATGGCTACACCTTC. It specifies CASSLGDTHYGYTF.

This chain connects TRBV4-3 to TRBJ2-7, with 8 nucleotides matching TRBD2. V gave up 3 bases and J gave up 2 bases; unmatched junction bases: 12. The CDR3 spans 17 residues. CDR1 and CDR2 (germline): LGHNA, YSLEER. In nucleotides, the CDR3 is TGCGCCAGCAGCCAGGTGCCAGCGGGAGCCCTACCCTACGAGCAGTACTTC. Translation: CASSQVPAGALPYEQYF.

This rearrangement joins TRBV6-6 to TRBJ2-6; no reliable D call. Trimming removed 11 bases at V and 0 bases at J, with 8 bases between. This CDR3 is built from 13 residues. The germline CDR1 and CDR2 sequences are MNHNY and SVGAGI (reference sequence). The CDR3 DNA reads TGTGCCTCTGGCACCTCTGGGGCCAACGTCCTGACTTTC. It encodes CASGTSGANVLTF.

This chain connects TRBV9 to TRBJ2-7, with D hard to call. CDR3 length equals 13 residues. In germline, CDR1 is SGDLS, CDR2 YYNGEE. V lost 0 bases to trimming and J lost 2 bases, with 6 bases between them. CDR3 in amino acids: CASSVGGPYEQYF. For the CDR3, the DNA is TGTGCCAGCAGCGTAGGTGGCCCCTACGAGCAGTACTTC.

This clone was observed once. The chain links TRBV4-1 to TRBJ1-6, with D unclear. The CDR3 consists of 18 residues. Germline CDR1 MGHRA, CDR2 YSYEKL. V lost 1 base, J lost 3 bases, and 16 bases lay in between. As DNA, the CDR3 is TGCGCCAGCAGCCAAGCTCTTGGCGGACCTAACTATAATTCACCCCTCCACTTT. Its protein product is CASSQALGGPNYNSPLHF.

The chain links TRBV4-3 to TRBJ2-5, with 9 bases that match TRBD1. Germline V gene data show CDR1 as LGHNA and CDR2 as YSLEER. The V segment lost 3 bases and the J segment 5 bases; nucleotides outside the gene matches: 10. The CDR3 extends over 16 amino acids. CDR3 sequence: CASSQYHRGQRETQYF. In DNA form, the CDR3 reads TGCGCCAGCAGCCAGTACCACAGGGGGCAACGGGAGACCCAGTACTTC.

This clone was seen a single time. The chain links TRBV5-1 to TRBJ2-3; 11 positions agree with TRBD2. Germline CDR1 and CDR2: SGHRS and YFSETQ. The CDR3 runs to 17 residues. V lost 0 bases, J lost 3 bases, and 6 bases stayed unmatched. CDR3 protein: CASSLARLAGGTDTQYF. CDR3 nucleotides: TGCGCCAGCAGCTTGGCCCGGCTAGCGGGAGGAACAGATACGCAGTATTTT.

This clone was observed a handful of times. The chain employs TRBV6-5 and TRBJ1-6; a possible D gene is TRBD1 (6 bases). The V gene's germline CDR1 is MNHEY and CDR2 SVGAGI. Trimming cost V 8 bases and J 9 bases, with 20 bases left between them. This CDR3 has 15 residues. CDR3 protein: CASGGAFKGGSPLHF. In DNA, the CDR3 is TGTGCCAGCGGGGGCGCTTTTAAGGGTGGTTCACCCCTCCACTTT.

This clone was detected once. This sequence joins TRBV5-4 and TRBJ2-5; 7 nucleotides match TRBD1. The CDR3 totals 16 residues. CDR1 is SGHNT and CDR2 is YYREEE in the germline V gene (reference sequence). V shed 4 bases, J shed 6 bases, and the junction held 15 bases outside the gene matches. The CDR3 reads CASSLSGTDVTKTQYF. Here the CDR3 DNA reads TGTGCCAGCAGCCTTTCCGGGACAGACGTTACGAAGACCCAGTACTTC.

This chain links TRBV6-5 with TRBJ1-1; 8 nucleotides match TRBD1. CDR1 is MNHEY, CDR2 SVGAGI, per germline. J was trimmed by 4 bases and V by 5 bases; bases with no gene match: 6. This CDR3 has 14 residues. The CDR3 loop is CASSLRTGRTEAFF. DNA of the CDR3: TGTGCCAGCAGTCTACGGACAGGGCGCACTGAAGCTTTCTTT.

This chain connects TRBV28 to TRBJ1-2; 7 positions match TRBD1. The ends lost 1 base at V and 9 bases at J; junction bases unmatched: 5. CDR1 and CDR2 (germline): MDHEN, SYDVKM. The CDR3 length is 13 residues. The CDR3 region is CASSLFGTARYTF. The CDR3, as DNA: TGTGCCAGCAGTTTATTCGGGACAGCTCGCTACACCTTC.

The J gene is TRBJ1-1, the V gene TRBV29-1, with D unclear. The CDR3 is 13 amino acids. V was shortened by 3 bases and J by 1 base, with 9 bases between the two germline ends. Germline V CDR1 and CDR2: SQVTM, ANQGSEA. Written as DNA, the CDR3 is TGCAGCGTTGAGAACGGTCGGAACACTGAAGCTTTCTTT. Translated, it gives CSVENGRNTEAFF. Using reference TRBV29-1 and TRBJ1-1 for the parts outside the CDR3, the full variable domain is SAVISQKPSRDICQRGTSLTIQCQVDSQVTMMFWYRQQPGQSLTLIATANQGSEATYESGFVIDKFPISRPNLTFSTLTVSNMSPEDSSIYLCSVENGRNTEAFFGQGTRLTVV.

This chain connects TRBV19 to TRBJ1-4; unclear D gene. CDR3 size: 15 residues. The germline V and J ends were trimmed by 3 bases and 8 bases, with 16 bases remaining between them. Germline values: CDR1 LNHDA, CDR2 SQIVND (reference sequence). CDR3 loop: CASSIAPAGEEKLFF. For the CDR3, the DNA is TGTGCCAGTAGTATCGCCCCAGCCGGGGAGGAAAAACTGTTTTTT. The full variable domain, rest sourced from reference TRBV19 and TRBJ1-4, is DGGITQSPKYLFRKEGQNVTLSCEQNLNHDAMYWYRQDPGQGLRLIYYSQIVNDFQKGDIAEGYSVSREKKESFPLTVTSAQKNPTAFYLCASSIAPAGEEKLFFGSGTQLSVL.

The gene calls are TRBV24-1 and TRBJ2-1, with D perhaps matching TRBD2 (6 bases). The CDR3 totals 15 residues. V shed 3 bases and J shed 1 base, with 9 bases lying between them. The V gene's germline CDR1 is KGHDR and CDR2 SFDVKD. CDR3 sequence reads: CATSDPEGSYNEQFF. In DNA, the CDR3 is TGTGCCACCAGTGATCCGGAGGGTTCCTACAATGAGCAGTTCTTC.

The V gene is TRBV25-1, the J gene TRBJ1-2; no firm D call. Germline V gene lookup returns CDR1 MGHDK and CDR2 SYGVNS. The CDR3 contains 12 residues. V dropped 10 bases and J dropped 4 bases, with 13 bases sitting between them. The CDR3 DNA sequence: TGTGCCATTGGTGGGCCACCCTATGGCTACACCTTC. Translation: CAIGGPPYGYTF.

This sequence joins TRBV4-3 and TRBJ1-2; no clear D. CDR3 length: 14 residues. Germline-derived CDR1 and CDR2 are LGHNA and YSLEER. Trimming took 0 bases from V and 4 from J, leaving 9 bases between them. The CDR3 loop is CASSQEARVYGYTF. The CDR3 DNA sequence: TGCGCCAGCAGCCAAGAAGCGCGCGTCTATGGCTACACCTTC.

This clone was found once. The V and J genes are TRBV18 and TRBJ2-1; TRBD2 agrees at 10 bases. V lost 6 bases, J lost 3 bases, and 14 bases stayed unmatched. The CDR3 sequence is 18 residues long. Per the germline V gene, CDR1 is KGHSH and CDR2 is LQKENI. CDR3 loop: CASSQFTGTSDGYNEQFF. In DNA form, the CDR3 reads TGTGCCAGCTCCCAATTTACCGGGACTAGCGACGGCTACAATGAGCAGTTCTTC. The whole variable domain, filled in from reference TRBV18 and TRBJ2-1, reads NAGVMQNPRHLVRRRGQEARLRCSPMKGHSHVYWYRQLPEEGLKFMVYLQKENIIDESGMPKERFSAEFPKEGPSILRIQQVVRGDSAAYFCASSQFTGTSDGYNEQFFGPGTRLTVL.

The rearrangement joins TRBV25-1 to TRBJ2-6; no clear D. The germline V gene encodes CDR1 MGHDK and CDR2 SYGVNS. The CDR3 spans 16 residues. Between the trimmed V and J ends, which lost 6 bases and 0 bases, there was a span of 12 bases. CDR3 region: CASSGKGFSGANVLTF. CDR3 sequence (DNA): TGTGCCAGCAGCGGAAAAGGTTTCTCTGGGGCCAACGTCCTGACTTTC.